This T cell receptor (beta chain) was identified in a study of blood T cell repertoires in COVID-19. Study-wide context: Whether acute or convalescent, the COVID-19 samples came from the United States, Italy and Spain. PBMCs, B-cell-depleted T cells, or T cells were the source of the cDNA or gDNA that made up the material.

The CDR3 extends over 16 amino acids. The junction had 8 bases not matched to a gene; V was cut back by 2 bases and J by 2 bases. Germline V gives CDR1 MNHEY, CDR2 SVGAGI. Methods used by the authors: Quantification of nucleated cells was approximated via reference gene primer amplification. The data were produced by immunoSEQ multiplex PCR, yet TCRdb's version contains in-frame clones alone and is incomplete. The DNA gave D and trimming, while V, J and clone size come from that table. The sample records 120,000 to 150,000 clones, approximately 73% being singletons. Input material: peripheral blood. The receptor's source is a man aged 60 to 69 with acute or convalescent COVID-19. V is TRBV6-5 and J is TRBJ2-7; the match to TRBD1 covers 8 bases. DNA of the CDR3: TGTGCCAGCAGTTACACCCAGGGGGCGCAAGCCTACGAGCAGTACTTC. Its protein product is CASSYTQGAQAYEQYF.